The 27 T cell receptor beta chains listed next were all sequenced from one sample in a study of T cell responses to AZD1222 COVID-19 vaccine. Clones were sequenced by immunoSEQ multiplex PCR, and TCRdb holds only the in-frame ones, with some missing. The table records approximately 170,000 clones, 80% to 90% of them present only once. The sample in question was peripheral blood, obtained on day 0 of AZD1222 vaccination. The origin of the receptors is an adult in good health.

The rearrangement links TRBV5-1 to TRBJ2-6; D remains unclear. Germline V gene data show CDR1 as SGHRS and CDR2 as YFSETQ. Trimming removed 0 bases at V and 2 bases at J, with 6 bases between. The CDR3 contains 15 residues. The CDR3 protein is CASSLESTGANVLTF. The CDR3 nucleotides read TGCGCCAGCAGCTTGGAATCGACTGGGGCCAACGTCCTGACTTTC.

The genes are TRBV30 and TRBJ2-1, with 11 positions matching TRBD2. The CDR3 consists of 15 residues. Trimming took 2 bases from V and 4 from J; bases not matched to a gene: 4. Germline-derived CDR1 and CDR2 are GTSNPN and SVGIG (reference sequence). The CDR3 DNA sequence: TGTGCCTGGAGTCCCGGGACTAGCGGTTACAATGAGCAGTTCTTC. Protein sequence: CAWSPGTSGYNEQFF. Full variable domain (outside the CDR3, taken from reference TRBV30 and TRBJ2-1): SQTIHQWPATLVQPVGSPLSLECTVEGTSNPNLYWYRQAAGRGLQLLFYSVGIGQISSEVPQNLSASRPQDRQFILSSKKLLLSDSGFYLCAWSPGTSGYNEQFFGPGTRLTVL.

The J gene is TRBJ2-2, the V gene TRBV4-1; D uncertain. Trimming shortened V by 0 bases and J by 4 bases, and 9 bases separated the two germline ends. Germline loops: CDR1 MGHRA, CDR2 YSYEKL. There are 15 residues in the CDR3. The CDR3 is CASSQESRSTGELFF. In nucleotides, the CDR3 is TGCGCCAGCAGCCAAGAATCCAGGAGCACCGGGGAGCTGTTTTTT.

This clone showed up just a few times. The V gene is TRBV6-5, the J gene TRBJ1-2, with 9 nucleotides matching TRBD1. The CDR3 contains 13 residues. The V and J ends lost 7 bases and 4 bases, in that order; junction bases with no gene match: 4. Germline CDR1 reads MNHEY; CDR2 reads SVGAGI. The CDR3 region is CASTGTGFYGYTF. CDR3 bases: TGTGCCAGCACCGGGACAGGGTTCTATGGCTACACCTTC.

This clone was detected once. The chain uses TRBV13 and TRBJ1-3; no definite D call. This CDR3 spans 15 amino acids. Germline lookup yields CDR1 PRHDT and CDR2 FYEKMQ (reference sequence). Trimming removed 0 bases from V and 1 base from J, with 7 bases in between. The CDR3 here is CASSLGRHSGNTIYF. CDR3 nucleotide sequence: TGTGCCAGCAGCTTAGGCCGGCATTCTGGAAACACCATATATTTT.

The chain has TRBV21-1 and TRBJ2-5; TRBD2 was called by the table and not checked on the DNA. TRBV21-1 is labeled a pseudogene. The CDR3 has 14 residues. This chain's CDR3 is CASGEGPYQETQYF. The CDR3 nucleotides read TGTGCCAGCGGGGAGGGACCTTACCAAGAGACCCAGTACTTC.

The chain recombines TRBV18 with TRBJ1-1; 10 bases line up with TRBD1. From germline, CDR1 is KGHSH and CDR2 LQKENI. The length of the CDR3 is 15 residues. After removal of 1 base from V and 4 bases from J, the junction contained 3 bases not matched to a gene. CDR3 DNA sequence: TGTGCCAGCTCACCACTAGGACAGGGGGGCACTGAAGCTTTCTTT. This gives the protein CASSPLGQGGTEAFF.

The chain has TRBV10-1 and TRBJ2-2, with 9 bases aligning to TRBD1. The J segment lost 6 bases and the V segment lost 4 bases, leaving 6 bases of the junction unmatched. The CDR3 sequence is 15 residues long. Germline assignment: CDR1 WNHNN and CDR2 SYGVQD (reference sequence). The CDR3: CASSALTGGSGELFF. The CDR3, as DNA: TGCGCCAGCAGTGCCTTAACAGGGGGCTCCGGGGAGCTGTTTTTT.

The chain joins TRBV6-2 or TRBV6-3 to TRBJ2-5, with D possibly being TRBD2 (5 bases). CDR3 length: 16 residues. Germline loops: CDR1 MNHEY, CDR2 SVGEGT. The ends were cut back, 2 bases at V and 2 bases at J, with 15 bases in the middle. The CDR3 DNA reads TGTGCCAGCAGTTACCCCGGGATATCCAGGCAAGAGACCCAGTACTTC. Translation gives CASSYPGISRQETQYF.

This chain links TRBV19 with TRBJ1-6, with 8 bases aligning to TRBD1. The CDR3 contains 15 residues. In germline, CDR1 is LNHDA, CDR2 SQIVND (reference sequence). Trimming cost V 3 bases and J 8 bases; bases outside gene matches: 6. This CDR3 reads CASSMDRAVYSPLHF. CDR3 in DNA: TGTGCCAGTAGTATGGACAGGGCTGTATATTCACCCCTCCACTTT.

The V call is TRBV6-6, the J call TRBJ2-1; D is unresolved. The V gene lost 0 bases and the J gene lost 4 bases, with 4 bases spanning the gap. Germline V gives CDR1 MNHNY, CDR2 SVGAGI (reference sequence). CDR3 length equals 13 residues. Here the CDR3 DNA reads TGTGCCAGCAGTTACTCGGTTTACAATGAGCAGTTCTTC. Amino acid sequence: CASSYSVYNEQFF.

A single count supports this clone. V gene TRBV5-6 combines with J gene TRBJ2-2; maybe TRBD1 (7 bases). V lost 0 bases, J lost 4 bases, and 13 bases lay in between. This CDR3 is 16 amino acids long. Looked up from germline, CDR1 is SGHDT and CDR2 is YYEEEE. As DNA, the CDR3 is TGTGCCAGCAGCTTGGATCAGGGGGGTTTCACCGGGGAGCTGTTTTTT. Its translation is CASSLDQGGFTGELFF.

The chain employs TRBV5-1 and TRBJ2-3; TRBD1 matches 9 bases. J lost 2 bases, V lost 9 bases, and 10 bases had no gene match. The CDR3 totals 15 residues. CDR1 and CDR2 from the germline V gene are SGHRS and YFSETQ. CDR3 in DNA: TGCGCCACCCAAGAACAGGGGGCGCTCACAGATACGCAGTATTTT. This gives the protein CATQEQGALTDTQYF.

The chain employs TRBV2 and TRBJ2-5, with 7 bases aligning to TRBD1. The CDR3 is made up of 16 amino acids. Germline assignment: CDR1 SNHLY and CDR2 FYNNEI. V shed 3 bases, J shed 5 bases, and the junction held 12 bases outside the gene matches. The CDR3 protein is CASSDVWDSLSETQYF. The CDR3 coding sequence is TGTGCCAGCAGTGACGTTTGGGACAGCCTTTCGGAGACCCAGTACTTC.

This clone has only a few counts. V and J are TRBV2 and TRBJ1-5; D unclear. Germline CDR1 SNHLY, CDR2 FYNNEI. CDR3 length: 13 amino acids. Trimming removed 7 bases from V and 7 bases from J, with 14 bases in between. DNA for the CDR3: TGTGCCAGCAATTCCGACATCGGGCAGCCCCAGCATTTT. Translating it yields CASNSDIGQPQHF. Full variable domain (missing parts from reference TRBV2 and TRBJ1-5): EPEVTQTPSHQVTQMGQEVILRCVPISNHLYFYWYRQILGQKVEFLVSFYNNEISEKSEIFDDQFSVERPDGSNFTLKIRSTKLEDSAMYFCASNSDIGQPQHFGDGTRLSIL.

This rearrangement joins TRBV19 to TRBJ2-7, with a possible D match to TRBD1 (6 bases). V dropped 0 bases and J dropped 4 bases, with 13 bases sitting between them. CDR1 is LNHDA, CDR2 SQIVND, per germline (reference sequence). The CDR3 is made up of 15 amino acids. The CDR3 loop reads CASSIEGTRAYEQYF. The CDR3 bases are TGTGCCAGTAGTATAGAAGGGACAAGGGCTTACGAGCAGTACTTC.

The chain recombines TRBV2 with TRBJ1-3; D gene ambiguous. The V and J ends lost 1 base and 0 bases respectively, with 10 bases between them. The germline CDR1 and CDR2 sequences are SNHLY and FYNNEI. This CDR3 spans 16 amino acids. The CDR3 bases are TGTGCCAGCAGTGAAGGGCGGCCAAACTCTGGAAACACCATATATTTT. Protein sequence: CASSEGRPNSGNTIYF.

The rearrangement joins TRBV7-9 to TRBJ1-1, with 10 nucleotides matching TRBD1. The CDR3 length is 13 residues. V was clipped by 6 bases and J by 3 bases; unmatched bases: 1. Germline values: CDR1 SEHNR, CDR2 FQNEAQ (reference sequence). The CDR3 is CASSGQGDTEAFF. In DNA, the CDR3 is TGTGCCAGCAGTGGACAGGGGGACACTGAAGCTTTCTTT. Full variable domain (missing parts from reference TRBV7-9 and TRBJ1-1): DTGVSQNPRHKITKRGQNVTFRCDPISEHNRLYWYRQTLGQGPEFLTYFQNEAQLEKSRLLSDRFSAERPKGSFSTLEIQRTEQGDSAMYLCASSGQGDTEAFFGQGTRLTVV.

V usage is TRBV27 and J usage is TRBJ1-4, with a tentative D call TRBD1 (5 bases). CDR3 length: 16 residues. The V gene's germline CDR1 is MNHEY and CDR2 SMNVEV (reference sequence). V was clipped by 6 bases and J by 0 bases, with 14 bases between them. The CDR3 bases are TGTGCCAGCAGCCCCTGGGGGGGGACAACTAATGAAAAACTGTTTTTT. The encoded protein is CASSPWGGTTNEKLFF.

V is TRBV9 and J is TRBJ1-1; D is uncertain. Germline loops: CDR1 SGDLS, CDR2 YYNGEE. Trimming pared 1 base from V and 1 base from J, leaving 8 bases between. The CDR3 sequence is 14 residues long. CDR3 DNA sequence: TGTGCCAGCAGCGTAAGCTCAGGGAACACTGAAGCTTTCTTT. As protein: CASSVSSGNTEAFF. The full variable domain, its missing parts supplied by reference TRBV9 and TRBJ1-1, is DSGVTQTPKHLITATGQRVTLRCSPRSGDLSVYWYQQSLDQGLQFLIQYYNGEERAKGNILERFSAQQFPDLHSELNLSSLELGDSALYFCASSVSSGNTEAFFGQGTRLTVV.

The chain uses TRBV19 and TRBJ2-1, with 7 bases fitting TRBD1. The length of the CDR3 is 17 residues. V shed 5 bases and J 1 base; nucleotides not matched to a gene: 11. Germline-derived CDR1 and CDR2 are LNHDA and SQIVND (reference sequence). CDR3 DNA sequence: TGTGCCAGTAGTGGGCTAGACAGGGATTGGTCCTACAATGAGCAGTTCTTC. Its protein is CASSGLDRDWSYNEQFF.

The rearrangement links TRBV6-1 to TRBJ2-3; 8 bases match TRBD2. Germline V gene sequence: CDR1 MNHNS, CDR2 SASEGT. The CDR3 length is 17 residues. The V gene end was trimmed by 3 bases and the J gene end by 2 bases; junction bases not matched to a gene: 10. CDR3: CASSEGLAGGPTDTQYF. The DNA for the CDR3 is TGTGCCAGCAGTGAGGGTTTGGCGGGGGGACCCACAGATACGCAGTATTTT.

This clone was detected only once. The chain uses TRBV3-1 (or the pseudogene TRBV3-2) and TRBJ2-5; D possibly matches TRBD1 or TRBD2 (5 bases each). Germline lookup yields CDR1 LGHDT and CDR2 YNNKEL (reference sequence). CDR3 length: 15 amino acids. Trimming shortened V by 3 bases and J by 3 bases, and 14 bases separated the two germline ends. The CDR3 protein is CASSQSGTGKETQYF. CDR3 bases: TGTGCCAGCAGCCAGAGTGGGACGGGGAAAGAGACCCAGTACTTC.

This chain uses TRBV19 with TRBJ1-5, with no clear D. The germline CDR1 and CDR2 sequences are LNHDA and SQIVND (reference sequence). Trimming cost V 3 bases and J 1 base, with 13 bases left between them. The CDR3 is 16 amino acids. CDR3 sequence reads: CASSIRNRFSNQPQHF. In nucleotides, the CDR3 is TGTGCCAGTAGTATTCGAAACAGATTCAGCAATCAGCCCCAGCATTTT.

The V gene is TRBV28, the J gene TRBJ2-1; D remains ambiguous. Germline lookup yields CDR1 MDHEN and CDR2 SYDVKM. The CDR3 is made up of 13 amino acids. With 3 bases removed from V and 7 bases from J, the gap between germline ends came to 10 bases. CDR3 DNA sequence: TGTGCCAGCAGTTTTACACAGCTTAATGAGCAGTTCTTC. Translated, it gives CASSFTQLNEQFF.

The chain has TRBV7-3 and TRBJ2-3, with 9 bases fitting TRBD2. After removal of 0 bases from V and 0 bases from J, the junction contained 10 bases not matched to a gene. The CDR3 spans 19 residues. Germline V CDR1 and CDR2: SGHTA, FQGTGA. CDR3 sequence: CASSLTGSASGVSTDTQYF. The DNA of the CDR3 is TGTGCCAGCAGCTTAACGGGCTCGGCTAGCGGGGTTAGCACAGATACGCAGTATTTT.

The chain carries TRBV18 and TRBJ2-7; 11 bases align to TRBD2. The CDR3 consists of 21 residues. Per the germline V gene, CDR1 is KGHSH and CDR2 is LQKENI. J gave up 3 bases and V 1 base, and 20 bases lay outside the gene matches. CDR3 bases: TGTGCCAGCTCACCACTCGCAGGCCGAATAGGTCTAGCGGGGGGTCTCTACGAGCAGTACTTC. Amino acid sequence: CASSPLAGRIGLAGGLYEQYF.